The rows below give T cell receptor beta chains drawn from one sample of a study of T cell repertoires in cytomegalovirus infection. TCRdb used MiXCR to reprocess the reads, holding one entry per CDR3 protein. The sample shows approximately 990,000 distinct CDR3 sequences, around 30% of them seen only once. Antigen specificity for these receptors is unknown. This material consisted of cultured CD8+ T cells from PBMCs, taken from culture after CMV antigen stimulation. These receptors all come from a human donor in good health (CMV status not recorded). Some clones in this sample may be carry-over from other donors' samples. Each CDR3 is given with its conserved first and last residue. The D gene is left open where the match is weak. The size of a clone is reported for some rows only, either as once, few or many, or as a class for expanded clones.

. | TRBJ2-5 | TRBV5-8 | . | TGTGCCAGCAGCTTGGGCAAGTACCAAGAGACCCAGTACTTC | CASSLGKYQETQYF
. | TRBJ1-2 | TRBV19 | . | TGTGCCAGTAGTATAGGGACGCTGGAATATGGCTACACCTTC | CASSIGTLEYGYTF
. | TRBJ2-4 | TRBV11-1 | few | TGTGCCAGCAGCACCCGGGACGGGGTAGCCAAAAACATTCAGTACTTC | CASSTRDGVAKNIQYF
TRBD1 | TRBJ2-1 | TRBV6-2/TRBV6-3 | many | TGTGCCAGCAGTTACTCGGGACAGGGACAGTTCTTC | CASSYSGQGQFF
. | TRBJ2-7 | TRBV6-5 | few | TGTGCCAGCAGAGAAGGACACCTCTACGAGCAGTACTTC | CASREGHLYEQYF
. | TRBJ2-3 | TRBV20-1 | . | TGCAGTGCTACGGTACGGGGAGCCGAAGATACGCAGTATTTT | CSATVRGAEDTQYF
TRBD1 | TRBJ1-1 | TRBV27 | many | TGTGCCAGCAGGGAGTCCGGGGACAGGGTGTTGAACACTGAAGCTTTCTTT | CASRESGDRVLNTEAFF
. | TRBJ2-1 | TRBV7-3 | few | TGTGCCAGCAGCTTAACGAATTGGGATGAGCAGTTCTTC | CASSLTNWDEQFF
. | TRBJ2-2 | TRBV27 | few | TGTGCCAGCAGTTGGACAGAGGGGACCGGGGAGCTGTTTTTT | CASSWTEGTGELFF
. | TRBJ1-5 | TRBV7-8 | . | TGTGCCAGCAGCTTAGTTAACGGTTTGGGGGCCGGTCAGCCCCAGCATTTT | CASSLVNGLGAGQPQHF
. | TRBJ1-1 | TRBV27 | few | TGTGCCAGCACCGCCAGTAAGTACACTGAAGCTTTCTTT | CASTASKYTEAFF